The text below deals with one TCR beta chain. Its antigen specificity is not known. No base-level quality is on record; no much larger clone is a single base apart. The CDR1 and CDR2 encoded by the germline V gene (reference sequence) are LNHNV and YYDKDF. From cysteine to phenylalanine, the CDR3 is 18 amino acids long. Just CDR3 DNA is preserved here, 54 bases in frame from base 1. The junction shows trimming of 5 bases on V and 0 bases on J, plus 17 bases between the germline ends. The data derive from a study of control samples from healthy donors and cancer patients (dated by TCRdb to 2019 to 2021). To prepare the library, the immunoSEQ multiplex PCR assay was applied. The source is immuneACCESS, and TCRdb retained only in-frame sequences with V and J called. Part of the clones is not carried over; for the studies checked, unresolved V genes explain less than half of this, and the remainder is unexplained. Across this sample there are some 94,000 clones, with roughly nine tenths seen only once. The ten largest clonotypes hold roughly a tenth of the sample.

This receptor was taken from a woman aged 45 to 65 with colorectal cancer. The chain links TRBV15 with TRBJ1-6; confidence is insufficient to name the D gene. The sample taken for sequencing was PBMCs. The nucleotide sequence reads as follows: TGTGCCACCAGCTCCCTGGGGAGGGCAAGCTCCTATAATTCACCCCTCCACTTT. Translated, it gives CATSSLGRASSYNSPLHF.